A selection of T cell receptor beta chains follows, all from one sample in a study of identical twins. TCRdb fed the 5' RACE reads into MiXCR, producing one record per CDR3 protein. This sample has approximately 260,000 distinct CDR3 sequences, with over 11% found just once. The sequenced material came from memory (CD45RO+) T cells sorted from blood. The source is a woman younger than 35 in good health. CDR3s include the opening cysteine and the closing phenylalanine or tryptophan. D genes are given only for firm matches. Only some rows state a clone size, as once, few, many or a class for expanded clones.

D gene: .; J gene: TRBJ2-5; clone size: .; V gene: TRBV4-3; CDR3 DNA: TGCGCCAGCAGCCAAGTTAATGGGGACGAGACCCAGTACTTC; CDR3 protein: CASSQVNGDETQYF
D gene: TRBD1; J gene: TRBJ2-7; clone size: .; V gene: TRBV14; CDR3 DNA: TGTGCCAGCAGCCAGAACTCAGGGGGCTACGAGCAGTACTTC; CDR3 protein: CASSQNSGGYEQYF
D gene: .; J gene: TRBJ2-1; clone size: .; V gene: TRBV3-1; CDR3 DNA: TGTGCCAGCAGCCGACTACCCTCCTACAATGAGCAGTTCTTC; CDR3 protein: CASSRLPSYNEQFF
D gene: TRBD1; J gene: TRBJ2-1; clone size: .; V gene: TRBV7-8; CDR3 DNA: TGTGCCAGCAGCTTAAGGGTTGGGACAGGGGGCTATGAGCAGTTCTTC; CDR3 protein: CASSLRVGTGGYEQFF
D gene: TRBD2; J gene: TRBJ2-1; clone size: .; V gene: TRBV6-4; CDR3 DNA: TGTGCCAGCAGCGTACTAGCGGGGACATACAATGAGCAGTTCTTC; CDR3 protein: CASSVLAGTYNEQFF
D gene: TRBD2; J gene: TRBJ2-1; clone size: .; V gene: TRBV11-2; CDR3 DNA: TGTGCCAGCAGTCTCGGGACTAGCGGGGGCGAGCAGTTCTTC; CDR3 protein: CASSLGTSGGEQFF
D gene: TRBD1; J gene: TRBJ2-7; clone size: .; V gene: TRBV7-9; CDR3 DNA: TGTGCCAGCAGCTTCGGGGACAGGGATTCCTACGAGCAGTACTTC; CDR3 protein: CASSFGDRDSYEQYF
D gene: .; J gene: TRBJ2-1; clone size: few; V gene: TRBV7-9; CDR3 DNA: TGTGCCAGCAGCTTAGGTTCCTTTTACAATGAGCAGTTCTTC; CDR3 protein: CASSLGSFYNEQFF
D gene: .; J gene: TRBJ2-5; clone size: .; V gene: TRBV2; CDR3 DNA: .; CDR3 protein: CASSEICGSGTQYF
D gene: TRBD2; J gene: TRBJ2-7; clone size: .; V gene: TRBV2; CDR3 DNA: TGTGCCAGGGGGACTAGCGGGGGCCCCGAGCAGTACTTC; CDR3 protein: CARGTSGGPEQYF
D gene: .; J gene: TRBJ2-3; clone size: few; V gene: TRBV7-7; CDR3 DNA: TGTGCTAGCAGCCTGGGACCGGTCAGCACAGATACGCAGTATTTT; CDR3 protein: CASSLGPVSTDTQYF
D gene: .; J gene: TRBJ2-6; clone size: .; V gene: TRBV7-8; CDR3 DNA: TGTGCCAGCAGCTTCCCCGTTGGGGCCAACGTCCTGACTTTC; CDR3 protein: CASSFPVGANVLTF
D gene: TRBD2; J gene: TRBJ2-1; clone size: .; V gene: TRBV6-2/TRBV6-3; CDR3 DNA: TGTGCCAGCAGAACCGGGACTAGCGGGAGAAATGAGCAGTTCTTC; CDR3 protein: CASRTGTSGRNEQFF
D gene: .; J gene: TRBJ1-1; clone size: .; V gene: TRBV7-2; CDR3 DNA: TGTGCCAGCAGCTATTGGGCCAGGGGCATCACTGAAGCTTTCTTT; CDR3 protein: CASSYWARGITEAFF
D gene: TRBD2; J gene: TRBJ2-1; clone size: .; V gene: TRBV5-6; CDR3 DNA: TGTGCCAGCTTGAGACTAGCGGGAGCTGCTGAGCAGTTCTTC; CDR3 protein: CASLRLAGAAEQFF
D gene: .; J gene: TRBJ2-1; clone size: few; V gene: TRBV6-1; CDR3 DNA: TGTGCCAGCAGTGGGACTGCAAGCTCCTACAATGAGCAGTTCTTC; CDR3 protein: CASSGTASSYNEQFF
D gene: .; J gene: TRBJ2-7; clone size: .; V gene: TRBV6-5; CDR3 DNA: TGTGCCAGCAGTTATCGATCAACCCAAAGAGAGCAGTACTTC; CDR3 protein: CASSYRSTQREQYF
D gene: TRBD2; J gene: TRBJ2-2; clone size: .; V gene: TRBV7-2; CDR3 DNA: TGTGCCAGCAGCTTAGGAGGGACTAGTTCGGTCGGGGAGCTGTTTTTT; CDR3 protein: CASSLGGTSSVGELFF
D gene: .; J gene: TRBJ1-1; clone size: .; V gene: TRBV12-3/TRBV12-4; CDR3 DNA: TGTGCCAGCAGTTGGAGGGAGATGAACACTGAAGCTTTCTTT; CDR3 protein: CASSWREMNTEAFF
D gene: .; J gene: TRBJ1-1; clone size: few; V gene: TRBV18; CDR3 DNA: TGTGCCAGCTCCCACGGAGGGGCTGAAGCTTTCTTT; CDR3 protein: CASSHGGAEAFF
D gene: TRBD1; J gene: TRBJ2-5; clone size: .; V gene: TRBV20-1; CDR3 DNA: TGCAGTGCTAGAGGGACAGGGGTGGAGACCCAGTACTTC; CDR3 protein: CSARGTGVETQYF
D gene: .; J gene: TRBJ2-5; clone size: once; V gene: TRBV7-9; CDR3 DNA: TGTGCCAGCAGCGACCGGCGCGGGCATAGGGAGACCCAGTACTTC; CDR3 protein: CASSDRRGHRETQYF
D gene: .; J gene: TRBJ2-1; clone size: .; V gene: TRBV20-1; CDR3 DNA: TGCAGTGCTCCGGTGGGGGGCCCTTTGAGGGAGCAGTTCTTC; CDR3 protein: CSAPVGGPLREQFF
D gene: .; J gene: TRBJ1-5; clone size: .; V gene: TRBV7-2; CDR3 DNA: TGTGCCAGCAGCTTCCTTACAGGCGGAGATCAGCCCCAGCATTTT; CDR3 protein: CASSFLTGGDQPQHF